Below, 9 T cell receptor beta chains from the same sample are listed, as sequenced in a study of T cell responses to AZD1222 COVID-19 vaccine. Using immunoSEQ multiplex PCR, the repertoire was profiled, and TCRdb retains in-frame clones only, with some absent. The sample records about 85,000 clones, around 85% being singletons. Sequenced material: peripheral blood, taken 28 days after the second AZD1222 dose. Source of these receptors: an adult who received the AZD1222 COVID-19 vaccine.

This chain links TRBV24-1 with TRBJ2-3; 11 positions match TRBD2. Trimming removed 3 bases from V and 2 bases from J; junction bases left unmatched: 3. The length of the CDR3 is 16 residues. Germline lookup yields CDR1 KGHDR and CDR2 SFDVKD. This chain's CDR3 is CATSDTTSGNTDTQYF. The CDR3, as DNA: TGTGCCACCAGTGATACGACTAGCGGGAACACAGATACGCAGTATTTT.

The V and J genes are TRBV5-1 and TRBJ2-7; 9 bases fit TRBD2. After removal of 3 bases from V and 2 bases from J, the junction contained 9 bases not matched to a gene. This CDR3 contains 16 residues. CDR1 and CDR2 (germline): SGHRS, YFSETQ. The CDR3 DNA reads TGCGCCAGCAGCTCAAGTCCGGGCGGGAGGGCCTACGAGCAGTACTTC. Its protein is CASSSSPGGRAYEQYF.

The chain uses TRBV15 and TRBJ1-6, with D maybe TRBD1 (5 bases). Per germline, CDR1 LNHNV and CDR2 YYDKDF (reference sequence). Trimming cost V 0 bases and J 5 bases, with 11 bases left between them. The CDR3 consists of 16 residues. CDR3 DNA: TGTGCCACCAGCAGAGATCCACAGGCCAATAATTCACCCCTCCACTTT. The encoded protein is CATSRDPQANNSPLHF.

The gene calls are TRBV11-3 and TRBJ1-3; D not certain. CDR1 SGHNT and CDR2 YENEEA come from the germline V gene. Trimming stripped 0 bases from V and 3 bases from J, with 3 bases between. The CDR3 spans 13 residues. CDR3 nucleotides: TGTGCCAGCAGCTTAGACCATGGAAACACCATATATTTT. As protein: CASSLDHGNTIYF.

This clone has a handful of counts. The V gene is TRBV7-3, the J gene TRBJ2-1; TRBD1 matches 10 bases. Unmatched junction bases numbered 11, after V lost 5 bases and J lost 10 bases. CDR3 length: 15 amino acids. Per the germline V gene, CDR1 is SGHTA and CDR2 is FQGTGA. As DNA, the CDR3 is TGTGCCAGCAGCAAAACCGGGACAGGGGTCGGGGAGCAGTTCTTC. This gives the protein CASSKTGTGVGEQFF.

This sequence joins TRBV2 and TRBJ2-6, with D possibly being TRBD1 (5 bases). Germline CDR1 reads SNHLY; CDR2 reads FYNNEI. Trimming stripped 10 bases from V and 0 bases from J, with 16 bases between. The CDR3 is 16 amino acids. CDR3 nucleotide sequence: TGTGCCACTGGTACAGGAGTTAGCTCTGGGGCCAACGTCCTGACTTTC. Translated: CATGTGVSSGANVLTF.

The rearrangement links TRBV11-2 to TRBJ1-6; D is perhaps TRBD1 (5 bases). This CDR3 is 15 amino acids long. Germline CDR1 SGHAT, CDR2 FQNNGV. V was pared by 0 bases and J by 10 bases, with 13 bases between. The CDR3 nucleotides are TGTGCCAGCAGCTTAGATAGGCAGGGTAGCTCACCCCTCCACTTT. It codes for CASSLDRQGSSPLHF.

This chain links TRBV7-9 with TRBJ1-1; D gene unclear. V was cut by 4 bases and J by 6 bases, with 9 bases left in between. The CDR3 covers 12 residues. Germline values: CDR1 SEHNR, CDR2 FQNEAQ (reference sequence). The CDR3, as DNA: TGTGCCAGCAGCTCCAGCGGGGCTGAAGCTTTCTTT. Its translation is CASSSSGAEAFF. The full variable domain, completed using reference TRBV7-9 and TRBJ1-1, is DTGVSQNPRHKITKRGQNVTFRCDPISEHNRLYWYRQTLGQGPEFLTYFQNEAQLEKSRLLSDRFSAERPKGSFSTLEIQRTEQGDSAMYLCASSSSGAEAFFGQGTRLTVV.

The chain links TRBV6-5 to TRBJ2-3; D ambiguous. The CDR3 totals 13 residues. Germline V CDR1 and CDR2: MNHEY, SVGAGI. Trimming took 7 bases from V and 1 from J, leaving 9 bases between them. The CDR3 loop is CASMGWGTDTQYF. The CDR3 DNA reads TGTGCCAGCATGGGATGGGGCACAGATACGCAGTATTTT.